This T cell receptor beta chain was observed in a study of T cells in Graves' hyperthyroidism and ophthalmopathy. General study findings and limits: In the blood, most expanded thyroid clonotypes above 0.001 appeared as well.

The hyperthyroidism patients had all been newly diagnosed, and their disease duration was under 2 months. Their ages ranged from 18 to 65 years. Amplified TCR beta CDR3 regions derived from RNA transcripts. HTBI primers were the set used in a first-round RT-PCR of the TCR CDR3. TCRdb re-derived calls from the multiplex PCR reads in MiXCR, one entry per CDR3 protein. The sample lists around 100,000 distinct CDR3 sequences; 47% were seen once. A note on this clonotype: Antigen unknown.

The CDR3 is 15 amino acids. V shed 4 bases and J 7 bases; nucleotides not matched to a gene: 10. Germline CDR1 and CDR2: MGHRA and YSYEKL. The material sequenced was blood. J is TRBJ2-1 and V is TRBV4-1, with 7 bases identical to TRBD1. The sequence was obtained from a man between 40 and 49 years old with Graves' hyperthyroidism. The CDR3, as DNA: TGCGCCAGCAGCCCGGGTGAGGGGGCCCCAAATGAGCAGTTCTTC. The encoded protein is CASSPGEGAPNEQFF.